This T cell receptor (beta chain) was obtained from a study of T-cell memory formation after mild COVID-19. Each CDR3 protein is one row after TCRdb ran MiXCR on the 5' RACE reads. In the table there are around 83,000 distinct CDR3 sequences, roughly 25% of which are singletons. The CDR3 contains 12 residues. V shed 0 bases and J shed 7 bases, with 6 bases lying between them. Germline assignment: CDR1 DFQATT and CDR2 SNEGSKA (reference sequence). The sequence derives from a man aged 18 to 30 who had mild COVID-19 (a few samples of this study predate the infection). Cell type and time point are not known. Sequencing used PBMCs or a T cell subset sorted from them (not recorded which). This rearrangement joins TRBV20-1 to TRBJ1-4; D is unclear. In DNA, the CDR3 is TGCAGTGCTAGAGACAACAGTGAAAAACTGTTTTTT. Translated, it gives CSARDNSEKLFF.